This T cell receptor (beta chain) stems from a study of T-cell reconstitution after alpha-beta-depleted transplantation in children. Comment on this clonotype: Its specificity is not known.

General study findings and limits: Newly produced T cells mostly accounted for T-cell counts and diversity one year post-transplant.

The authors prepared the TCRbeta library with unique molecular identifiers. TCRdb called the PCR reads again in MiXCR, with one record for every CDR3 protein. Among about 980,000 distinct CDR3 sequences listed, less than 30% were seen once. The CDR3 has 16 amino acids. Germline lookup yields CDR1 SGHTA and CDR2 FQGNSA. V was clipped by 1 base and J by 7 bases; unmatched bases: 11. Sequences were derived from PBMCs, mostly from graft donor cells, sampled 360 days after TCRalphabeta/CD19-depleted stem cell transplant. The chain joins TRBV7-2 to TRBJ2-5; 8 nucleotides line up with TRBD2. The clonotype comes from a boy under two years old who had a stem cell transplant for SCID, so the T cells may come from the graft donor. CDR3 sequence reads: CASSLGSGGGFRTQYF. Written as DNA, the CDR3 is TGTGCCAGCAGCTTAGGGTCGGGCGGGGGGTTTAGGACCCAGTACTTC.